This TCR beta chain was identified in a study of T cell repertoires in cytomegalovirus infection. Overall study context: Both a matching HLA type and CMV infection were indicated by public TCR beta signatures.

Via MiXCR, TCRdb re-called the reads, giving one row per CDR3 protein. The data contain 490,000 or so distinct CDR3 sequences, 10% to 12% of them singletons. Study-wide results and caveats: HLA-C-restricted, CMV-specific TCR beta clonotypes were dominant ex vivo. Of the TCR beta families, the public ones yielded a cumulative frequency that identified carriers of CMV plus the relevant HLA.

CDR3 length: 15 amino acids. V was clipped by 5 bases and J by 1 base, with 14 bases between them. CDR1 PRHDT and CDR2 FYEKMQ come from the germline V gene (reference sequence). In regard to this clonotype: No antigen is known for it.

This chain links TRBV13 with TRBJ1-1; possible D gene TRBD1, 6 bases. This clonotype originated in a human donor in good health (CMV status not recorded). Some clones in this sample may be carry-over from other donors' samples. Sequencing input: PBMCs. Written as DNA, the CDR3 is TGTGCCAGCAGCCCCCAGGGGTGGGAGAACACTGAAGCTTTCTTT. Its translation is CASSPQGWENTEAFF. Full variable domain (missing parts from reference TRBV13 and TRBJ1-1): AAGVIQSPRHLIKEKRETATLKCYPIPRHDTVYWYQQGPGQDPQFLISFYEKMQSDKGSIPDRFSAQQFSDYHSELNMSSLELGDSALYFCASSPQGWENTEAFFGQGTRLTVV.